The T cell receptor (beta chain) under discussion was sequenced for a study of CXCR3-negative and CXCR3-positive naive CD8 T cells. Findings and limits, study-wide: The study found more hydrophobic TRB CDR3s in CXCR3-positive naive cells than in CXCR3-negative naive cells. TRBV-TRBJ usage was similar across naive CXCR3 subsets but distinct in memory cells. Whereas both naive subsets had comparably high diversity, memory CD8+ cells had much lower diversity. Partial loss of CXCR3 expression followed cryopreservation; most assays used fresh PBMCs.

Comments on this clonotype: What it recognizes is unknown.

Via 5' RACE with UMI labels, TRB cDNA libraries were prepared. TCRdb reprocessed the 5' RACE reads and keeps a single row for each CDR3 protein, giving no DNA. The repertoire table contains 45,000 to 65,000 distinct CDR3 sequences. The CDR3 consists of 13 residues. From germline, CDR1 is LGHNT and CDR2 FRNRAP. Sequenced material: naive CXCR3- CD8+ T cells from blood. The subset was: CD45RO-CCR7+CD27+CD95- naive CD8+ T cells lacking CXCR3 (TNR3-). The sequence was obtained from a human donor in good health. Some clones in this sample may be carry-over from other donors' samples. The chain joins TRBV12-5 to TRBJ2-1; TCRdb indicates TRBD2, and absent DNA this call remains unverified. The CDR3 region is CASGRAGGPPPFF. Full variable domain (missing parts from reference TRBV12-5 and TRBJ2-1): DARVTQTPRHKVTEMGQEVTMRCQPILGHNTVFWYRQTMMQGLELLAYFRNRAPLDDSGMPKDRFSAEMPDATLATLKIQPSEPRDSAVYFCASGRAGGPPPFFGPGTRLTVL.